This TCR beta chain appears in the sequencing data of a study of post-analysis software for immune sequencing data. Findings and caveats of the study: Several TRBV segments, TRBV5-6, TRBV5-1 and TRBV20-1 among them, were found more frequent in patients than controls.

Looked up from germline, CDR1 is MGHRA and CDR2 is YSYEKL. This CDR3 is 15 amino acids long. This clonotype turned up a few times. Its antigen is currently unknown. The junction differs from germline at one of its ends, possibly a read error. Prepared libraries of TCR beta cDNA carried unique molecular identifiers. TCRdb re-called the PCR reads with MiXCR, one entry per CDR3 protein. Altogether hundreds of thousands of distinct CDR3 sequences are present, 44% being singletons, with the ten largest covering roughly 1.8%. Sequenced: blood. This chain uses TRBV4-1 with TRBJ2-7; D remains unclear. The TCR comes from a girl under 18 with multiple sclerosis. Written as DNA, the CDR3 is TGCGCCAGCAGTCAAGCCGCCACACGTCCCTACGAGCAGTACTTC. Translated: CASSQAATRPYEQYF.